The T cell receptor (beta chain) under discussion was sequenced for a study of cytomegalovirus exposure and HLA in healthy donors. V was cut by 2 bases and J by 1 base, with 11 bases left in between. This CDR3 is built from 16 residues. Per germline, CDR1 WNHNN and CDR2 SYGVQD (reference sequence). PCR primers comprised 60 Vbeta and 13 Jbeta primers. Assay: immunoSEQ multiplex PCR; the TCRdb copy retains only in-frame clones and omits some. Among about 19,000 clones, approximately 80% were seen once, and the ten largest hold over 20%. This sequence originates from a human donor in good health. The specimen sequenced was PBMCs. The chain has TRBV10-1 and TRBJ2-2; a possible D gene is TRBD2 (5 bases). The CDR3 bases are TGCGCCAGCAGTGAGAGTCATCGGGGGAACACCGGGGAGCTGTTTTTT. This sequence encodes CASSESHRGNTGELFF.